What follows is one TCR beta chain and its context. Its target is not known. The sample belongs to a study of Ad26.COV2.S vaccination and SARS-CoV-2 variants. The wider study: This donor came from the COV1001 trial of Ad26.COV2.S. Points from the study as a whole: Participants in the vaccine arm had higher spike-specific TCR breadth; placebo recipients had lower. Those who received vaccine or placebo ended up with similar non-spike TCR breadth.

Treatment given: around 19 received Ad26.COV2.S at low or high dose, single or two shots; about 5 received placebo; per-sample allocation not given. Samples analyzed were those drawn on day 63 after the first vaccine or placebo injection. Sequenced by immunoSEQ multiplex PCR; TCRdb stores in-frame clones only, minus some. The profile shows 430,000 or so clones, 89% of them singletons. The V and J ends lost 7 bases and 5 bases, in that order; junction bases with no gene match: 6. CDR3 length: 15 amino acids. Per germline, CDR1 LGHDT and CDR2 YNNKEL (reference sequence). This sequence was found in a person between 18 and 65 years old who received the Ad26.COV2.S COVID-19 vaccine or a placebo. The material sequenced was peripheral blood, taken in a trial of Ad26.COV2.S vaccine versus placebo. V gene TRBV3-1 (or the pseudogene TRBV3-2) combines with J gene TRBJ2-2; 11 bases line up with TRBD2. CDR3: CASTHGTSGTGELFF. CDR3 sequence (DNA): TGTGCCAGCACCCATGGGACTAGCGGAACCGGGGAGCTGTTTTTT.